This entry is about one T cell receptor (beta chain). The record originates from a study of blood T cell repertoires in COVID-19. Study-wide background: Acute and convalescent COVID-19 samples came from the United States, Italy and Spain. T cells, B-cell-depleted T cells, or PBMCs supplied cDNA or gDNA.

Some clones are missing from TCRdb's copy, which holds only in-frame ones; the method was immunoSEQ multiplex PCR. Of about 200,000 clones in the sample, around 87% were seen once. The sequence came from a man aged 50 to 60 with acute or convalescent COVID-19. Material: peripheral blood.

CDR3 in DNA: TGTGCCAGCAGCTTAGTCTGGGGGGACACCGGGGAGCTGTTTTTT. It yields the protein CASSLVWGDTGELFF. J is TRBJ2-2 and V is TRBV7-6, with a weak D call TRBD2 (6 bases). V shed 1 base and J shed 3 bases, with 9 bases lying between them. The CDR3 is made up of 15 amino acids. From germline, CDR1 is SGHVS and CDR2 FNYEAQ.